This TCR beta chain was obtained from a study of T-cell reconstitution after alpha-beta-depleted transplantation in children. General observations from the study: Recipient T cells and thymic progenitors that survived were the source of the high TCRbeta diversity seen at day 60 in some patients. Reports say that about two months after transplant, the alpha-beta T cells came out of several hundred graft clones that had expanded.

Unique molecular identifiers were used to barcode this TCRbeta library. TCRdb re-derived calls from the PCR reads in MiXCR, one entry per CDR3 protein. Found here are about 420,000 distinct CDR3 sequences, roughly 16% of them singletons; the top ten hold approximately 28%. This clonotype was detected only once. Its antigen is as yet unknown. This CDR3 is built from 14 residues. V trimming: 4 bases; J trimming: 9 bases; junction bases outside the gene matches: 12. The germline V gene encodes CDR1 DFQATT and CDR2 SNEGSKA (reference sequence). The sequence came from a boy younger than two who had a stem cell transplant for Wiskott-Aldrich syndrome, so the T cells may come from the graft donor. The source material was PBMCs, mostly from graft donor cells, sampled 360 days after TCRalphabeta/CD19-depleted stem cell transplant. This sequence joins TRBV20-1 and TRBJ1-5; TRBD1 agrees at 7 bases. CDR3 DNA sequence: TGCAGTGCTATGGCAGGGGGACATGTTGGGCCCCAGCATTTT. Amino acids: CSAMAGGHVGPQHF.